Each of the 26 T cell receptor beta chains below was sequenced from the same sample in a study of OX40 agonist ivuxolimab in advanced cancers. TCRdb keeps only in-frame clones here, not all; method: immunoSEQ multiplex PCR. Counted here are approximately 89,000 clones, around 85% occurring once; the ten biggest clones make up approximately 0.5%. Sample: CD4+ or CD8+ T cells sorted from blood, taken in a trial of the OX40 agonist ivuxolimab. The receptor set was obtained from an adult with an advanced solid tumor such as melanoma, head and neck, liver or kidney cancer.

This chain uses TRBV19 with TRBJ1-2; D is undetermined. CDR3 size: 12 residues. V lost 3 bases and J 7 bases, leaving 9 bases between the germline ends. Germline V lookup: CDR1 LNHDA, CDR2 SQIVND (reference sequence). CDR3 region: CASSMGIGGYTF. In DNA form, the CDR3 reads TGTGCCAGTAGTATGGGGATCGGTGGCTACACCTTC.

The chain couples TRBV12-5 to TRBJ1-3, with 9 bases matching TRBD1. This CDR3 contains 15 residues. V lost 1 base and J lost 6; bases outside the gene matches: 4. Germline V gene data show CDR1 as LGHNT and CDR2 as FRNRAP. The DNA for the CDR3 is TGTGCTAGTGGTTTGGAGGGACAGGGTGTAAACACCATATATTTT. Translation gives CASGLEGQGVNTIYF. The entire variable domain, with the rest obtained from reference TRBV12-5 and TRBJ1-3, is as follows: DARVTQTPRHKVTEMGQEVTMRCQPILGHNTVFWYRQTMMQGLELLAYFRNRAPLDDSGMPKDRFSAEMPDATLATLKIQPSEPRDSAVYFCASGLEGQGVNTIYFGEGSWLTVV.

This clone has only one observation. This chain's CDR3 is CASSPILRLAGGYEQYF. In DNA form, the CDR3 reads TGTGCCAGCAGCCCAATACTCCGACTAGCGGGGGGCTACGAGCAGTACTTC. This chain links TRBV2 with TRBJ2-7; the match to TRBD2 covers 13 bases. Germline V gene data show CDR1 as SNHLY and CDR2 as FYNNEI. This CDR3 comprises 17 residues. V shed 6 bases and J 3 bases; nucleotides not matched to a gene: 11.

The chain has TRBV5-4 and TRBJ2-3; 8 positions match TRBD2. CDR1 and CDR2 from the germline V gene are SGHNT and YYREEE (reference sequence). The CDR3 contains 15 residues. Losses at the gene ends were 3 bases for V and 5 bases for J; bases not matched to a gene: 8. The CDR3 protein is CASSSGRGALDTQYF. CDR3 DNA: TGTGCCAGCAGCTCAGGGCGGGGGGCTTTAGATACGCAGTATTTT.

The V and J genes are TRBV9 and TRBJ2-5, with 8 bases fitting TRBD2. There are 16 residues in the CDR3. V was pared by 4 bases and J by 4 bases, with 12 bases of the junction left unmatched. Per germline, CDR1 SGDLS and CDR2 YYNGEE. The CDR3 reads CASSKEVGRVSETQYF. The CDR3 region has the DNA TGTGCCAGCAGCAAAGAGGTCGGGAGGGTGTCAGAGACCCAGTACTTC.

The rearrangement links TRBV7-9 to TRBJ2-1; D unresolved. Per germline, CDR1 SEHNR and CDR2 FQNEAQ (reference sequence). The V end was cut by 4 bases, the J end by 14 bases, with 15 bases between. The length of the CDR3 is 12 residues. The CDR3 protein is CASSSDSPVEFF. The CDR3 DNA sequence: TGTGCCAGCAGCTCAGACTCTCCGGTGGAGTTCTTC.

CDR3 protein: CASSPRDTGGATTDTQYF. The CDR3, as DNA: TGTGCCAGCAGCCCCCGGGACACAGGCGGGGCCACCACAGATACGCAGTATTTT. The V gene is TRBV9, the J gene TRBJ2-3; possibly TRBD1 or TRBD2 for D (6 bases each). Germline V gene sequence: CDR1 SGDLS, CDR2 YYNGEE. This CDR3 region has 18 residues. V shed 4 bases and J shed 2 bases, with 23 bases lying between them.

This clone came up a few times. This sequence joins TRBV5-1 and TRBJ2-4; maybe TRBD2 (6 bases). CDR3 size: 13 residues. V lost 6 bases, J lost 8 bases, and 15 bases lay in between. Germline-derived CDR1 and CDR2 are SGHRS and YFSETQ. As DNA, the CDR3 is TGCGCCAGCAAGACATTTGGAGGGCACATTCAGTACTTC. It translates to CASKTFGGHIQYF.

The genes are TRBV25-1 and TRBJ1-5; perhaps TRBD1 as D (5 bases). Germline V gene sequence: CDR1 MGHDK, CDR2 SYGVNS. Trimming took off 4 bases at V and 1 base at J, with 11 bases between the two ends. There are 15 residues in the CDR3. The CDR3 nucleotides are TGTGCCAGCAGTGGGAGGCAGGGAAGCAATCAGCCCCAGCATTTT. This sequence encodes CASSGRQGSNQPQHF. The variable domain in full, with the rest retrieved from reference TRBV25-1 and TRBJ1-5, is EADIYQTPRYLVIGTGKKITLECSQTMGHDKMYWYQQDPGMELHLIHYSYGVNSTEKGDLSSESTVSRIRTEHFPLTLESARPSHTSQYLCASSGRQGSNQPQHFGDGTRLSIL.

The CDR3 here is CASNRGGGNNEQFF. CDR3 bases: TGTGCCAGCAATAGAGGGGGGGGAAACAATGAGCAGTTCTTC. V gene TRBV2 combines with J gene TRBJ2-1, with D possibly matching TRBD2 (7 bases). V was cut by 7 bases and J by 5 bases, with 15 bases left in between. Germline V CDR1 and CDR2: SNHLY, FYNNEI. The CDR3 totals 14 residues. The full variable domain, its missing parts supplied by reference TRBV2 and TRBJ2-1, is EPEVTQTPSHQVTQMGQEVILRCVPISNHLYFYWYRQILGQKVEFLVSFYNNEISEKSEIFDDQFSVERPDGSNFTLKIRSTKLEDSAMYFCASNRGGGNNEQFFGPGTRLTVL.

The chain couples TRBV21-1 to TRBJ1-1. TRBV21-1 is classified as a pseudogene. The CDR3 totals 14 residues. Here the CDR3 reads CASSKVFGNTEAFF. CDR3 nucleotide sequence: TGTGCCAGCAGCAAAGTTTTTGGGAACACTGAAGCTTTCTTT.

This clone was counted a few times. The V call is TRBV4-1, the J call TRBJ1-5; D is unclear. Germline V CDR1 and CDR2: MGHRA, YSYEKL. Trimming shortened V by 3 bases and J by 7 bases, and 19 bases separated the two germline ends. This CDR3 contains 16 residues. Written as DNA, the CDR3 is TGCGCCAGCAGCCAGGGAAGATCTCCCTCAGGACAGCCCCAGCATTTT. This translates into CASSQGRSPSGQPQHF.

Regarding this clone: At one end, the junction sequence differs from germline, possibly due to a read error. The V and J genes are TRBV6-1 and TRBJ1-2; a possible D gene is TRBD1 (6 bases). CDR3 length: 17 residues. In germline, CDR1 is MNHNS, CDR2 SASEGT. The CDR3 sequence: CTSSEEPYRVANYGYTF. CDR3 nucleotides: TGTACCAGCAGTGAAGAGCCATACAGGGTTGCTAACTATGGCTACACCTTC.

In this sample, this clone turned up once. The chain links TRBV4-1 to TRBJ1-2; 8 bases align to TRBD1. V was pared by 4 bases and J by 0 bases, with 7 bases of the junction left unmatched. Germline V gene lookup returns CDR1 MGHRA and CDR2 YSYEKL. The CDR3 sequence is 16 residues long. CDR3 DNA sequence: TGCGCCAGCAGCCCGACCGGGACAGGCGCTAACTATGGCTACACCTTC. Protein sequence: CASSPTGTGANYGYTF.

The chain is built from TRBV5-5 and TRBJ2-7, with D possibly TRBD1 on 5 matching bases. The V gene lost 3 bases and the J gene lost 0 bases, with 10 bases spanning the gap. Looked up from germline, CDR1 is SGHKS and CDR2 is YYEKEE (reference sequence). The CDR3 has 14 amino acids. This chain's CDR3 is CASSSEGHSYEQYF. The CDR3 DNA reads TGTGCCAGCAGCTCTGAAGGACACTCCTACGAGCAGTACTTC.

This rearrangement joins TRBV19 to TRBJ2-1; D is uncertain. The V end lost 3 bases, the J end lost 5 bases, and 14 bases lay between the germline ends. Germline V lookup: CDR1 LNHDA, CDR2 SQIVND (reference sequence). This CDR3 spans 15 amino acids. CDR3 residues: CASSMVRVANNEQFF. Here the CDR3 DNA reads TGTGCCAGTAGTATGGTACGGGTGGCAAACAATGAGCAGTTCTTC.

V and J are TRBV20-1 and TRBJ1-4; no clear D. The V gene's germline CDR1 is DFQATT and CDR2 SNEGSKA (reference sequence). V was pared by 5 bases and J by 7 bases, with 8 bases between. The CDR3 contains 11 residues. For the CDR3, the DNA is TGCAGTGCTCGTGGAATTGAAAAACTGTTTTTT. Amino acid sequence: CSARGIEKLFF.

This clone turned up a few times. V gene TRBV6-4 combines with J gene TRBJ1-6; D gene uncertain. CDR1 is MRHNA, CDR2 SNTAGT, per germline. The CDR3 covers 14 residues. Trimming shortened V by 6 bases and J by 0 bases, and 6 bases separated the two germline ends. The CDR3 DNA reads as TGTGCCAGCAGATCGGCCTCCTATAATTCACCCCTCCACTTT. This gives the protein CASRSASYNSPLHF.

In the case of this clone: The same CDR3 also results from other DNA sequences found in this sample. This chain uses TRBV6-1 with TRBJ2-7; D not certain. Germline values: CDR1 MNHNS, CDR2 SASEGT. This CDR3 region has 15 residues. V was pared by 9 bases and J by 1 base, with 19 bases between. CDR3 sequence reads: CASRTNFMGSYEQYF. The CDR3 DNA follows: TGTGCCAGTAGGACGAACTTCATGGGGTCCTACGAGCAGTACTTC.

This sequence joins TRBV11-3 and TRBJ2-3; 8 nucleotides align to TRBD1. The germline CDR1 and CDR2 sequences are SGHNT and YENEEA. This CDR3 has 15 residues. V lost 3 bases, J lost 1 base, and 3 bases stayed unmatched. CDR3 sequence reads: CASSLTGAGTDTQYF. The CDR3 DNA follows: TGTGCCAGCAGCTTGACAGGGGCCGGCACAGATACGCAGTATTTT. Full variable domain (missing parts from reference TRBV11-3 and TRBJ2-3): EAGVVQSPRYKIIEKKQPVAFWCNPISGHNTLYWYLQNLGQGPELLIRYENEEAVDDSQLPKDRFSAERLKGVDSTLKIQPAELGDSAVYLCASSLTGAGTDTQYFGPGTRLTVL.

This chain connects TRBV7-8 to TRBJ2-2; D ambiguous. The CDR3 loop spans 15 amino acids. The germline V gene encodes CDR1 SGHVS and CDR2 FQNEAQ. The germline V and J ends were trimmed by 5 bases and 1 base, with 11 bases remaining between them. CDR3 sequence: CASSPSPGNTGELFF. The DNA for the CDR3 is TGTGCCAGCAGCCCAAGCCCGGGGAACACCGGGGAGCTGTTTTTT.

The genes are TRBV5-1 and TRBJ2-5; 8 nucleotides agree with TRBD2. This CDR3 region has 15 residues. CDR1 is SGHRS, CDR2 YFSETQ, per germline. V was pared by 0 bases and J by 4 bases, with 5 bases of the junction left unmatched. The CDR3 DNA is TGCGCCAGCAGCTTGGCCCCCCGGGAGGGAGAGACCCAGTACTTC. Amino acids: CASSLAPREGETQYF. The variable domain in full, completed from reference TRBV5-1 and TRBJ2-5, reads KAGVTQTPRYLIKTRGQQVTLSCSPISGHRSVSWYQQTPGQGLQFLFEYFSETQRNKGNFPGRFSGRQFSNSRSEMNVSTLELGDSALYLCASSLAPREGETQYFGPGTRLLVL.

The V call is TRBV19, the J call TRBJ2-5; D is tentatively TRBD1 or TRBD2 (5 bases each). This CDR3 spans 13 amino acids. V dropped 7 bases and J dropped 2 bases, with 11 bases sitting between them. Germline V gives CDR1 LNHDA, CDR2 SQIVND (reference sequence). The chain's CDR3 is CASKEGNQETQYF. The CDR3 coding sequence is TGTGCCAGTAAAGAGGGGAATCAAGAGACCCAGTACTTC.

The V gene is TRBV27, the J gene TRBJ1-6, with D perhaps matching TRBD1 (5 bases). Looked up from germline, CDR1 is MNHEY and CDR2 is SMNVEV (reference sequence). The V end lost 0 bases, the J end lost 11 bases, and 11 bases lay between the germline ends. The CDR3 spans 14 residues. The CDR3 protein is CASSLSGGGTPLHF. The CDR3 bases are TGTGCCAGCAGTTTATCGGGGGGGGGTACACCCCTCCACTTT.

The V and J genes are TRBV5-1 and TRBJ2-5; the D gene could be TRBD1 or TRBD2 (6 bases each). Per the germline V gene, CDR1 is SGHRS and CDR2 is YFSETQ. Trimming stripped 4 bases from V and 4 bases from J, with 14 bases between. CDR3 length: 14 amino acids. Here the CDR3 reads CASSSGGPTETQYF. The CDR3 DNA follows: TGCGCCAGCAGCAGTGGGGGGCCAACAGAGACCCAGTACTTC. The full variable domain, rest sourced from reference TRBV5-1 and TRBJ2-5, is KAGVTQTPRYLIKTRGQQVTLSCSPISGHRSVSWYQQTPGQGLQFLFEYFSETQRNKGNFPGRFSGRQFSNSRSEMNVSTLELGDSALYLCASSSGGPTETQYFGPGTRLLVL.

The gene calls are TRBV7-9 and TRBJ1-4, with D maybe TRBD1 (6 bases). The CDR3 runs 17 residues. Germline CDR1 SEHNR, CDR2 FQNEAQ (reference sequence). Trimming shortened V by 1 base and J by 8 bases, and 20 bases separated the two germline ends. The CDR3: CASSLGDGGRQNEKLFF. CDR3 sequence (DNA): TGTGCCAGCAGCTTAGGGGACGGGGGCAGACAGAACGAAAAACTGTTTTTT.